This is a list of T cell receptor beta chains from one sample in a study of cytomegalovirus exposure and HLA in healthy donors. Method: immunoSEQ multiplex PCR; TCRdb's copy keeps in-frame clones and lacks some. This table has over 150,000 clones, about 80% appearing once. The material sequenced was PBMCs. All receptors come from a man aged 40-49 years in good health and CMV-seronegative. The CDR3 runs from the conserved cysteine through the conserved F or W. The D gene is left open where the match is weak. Only part of the rows carry a size: once, few, many, or a class if the clone is expanded.

J gene: TRBJ2-4; D gene: .; clone size: once; V gene: TRBV4-3; CDR3 protein: CASSQDGGANIQYF; CDR3 DNA: TGCGCCAGCAGCCAAGATGGGGGCGCGAACATTCAGTACTTC
J gene: TRBJ1-1; D gene: .; clone size: .; V gene: TRBV18; CDR3 protein: CANSPGQMNTEAFF; CDR3 DNA: TGTGCCAACTCACCAGGACAGATGAACACTGAAGCTTTCTTT
J gene: TRBJ2-7; D gene: .; clone size: few; V gene: TRBV5-1; CDR3 protein: CASSLRGRVDEQYF; CDR3 DNA: TGCGCCAGCAGCTTAAGGGGGAGGGTGGACGAGCAGTACTTC
J gene: TRBJ2-3; D gene: TRBD2; clone size: once; V gene: TRBV28; CDR3 protein: CASSQSGRADTQYF; CDR3 DNA: TGTGCCAGCAGTCAAAGCGGGAGGGCAGATACGCAGTATTTT
J gene: TRBJ1-6; D gene: .; clone size: .; V gene: TRBV4-2; CDR3 protein: CASSQDQTGDSPLHF; CDR3 DNA: TGTGCCAGCAGCCAAGATCAGACAGGCGATTCACCCCTCCACTTT
J gene: TRBJ2-7; D gene: .; clone size: .; V gene: TRBV9; CDR3 protein: CASSVTGDWGYEQYF; CDR3 DNA: TGTGCCAGCAGCGTAACCGGGGACTGGGGCTACGAGCAGTACTTC
J gene: TRBJ2-3; D gene: .; clone size: .; V gene: TRBV6-6; CDR3 protein: CASRRGYEADTQYF; CDR3 DNA: TGTGCCAGCAGGCGGGGTTACGAAGCGGATACGCAGTATTTT
J gene: TRBJ2-3; D gene: .; clone size: .; V gene: TRBV2; CDR3 protein: CASSGRQGRSDTQYF; CDR3 DNA: TGTGCCAGCAGTGGGAGGCAGGGGCGGTCAGATACGCAGTATTTT
J gene: TRBJ2-3; D gene: TRBD1; clone size: .; V gene: TRBV9; CDR3 protein: CASSVEWGRQGTYTDTQYF; CDR3 DNA: TGTGCCAGCAGCGTAGAGTGGGGAAGACAGGGGACCTACACAGATACGCAGTATTTT
J gene: TRBJ2-1; D gene: .; clone size: .; V gene: TRBV28; CDR3 protein: CASSLIRGYNEQFF; CDR3 DNA: TGTGCCAGCAGTTTAATACGGGGCTACAATGAGCAGTTCTTC
J gene: TRBJ2-1; D gene: TRBD2; clone size: .; V gene: TRBV5-1; CDR3 protein: CASSLEGTTNEQFF; CDR3 DNA: TGCGCCAGCAGCTTGGAAGGGACTACAAATGAGCAGTTCTTC
J gene: TRBJ2-3; D gene: .; clone size: .; V gene: TRBV11-2; CDR3 protein: CASSLRGPDTQYF; CDR3 DNA: TGTGCCAGCAGCTTAAGAGGGCCCGATACGCAGTATTTT
J gene: TRBJ2-1; D gene: TRBD2; clone size: .; V gene: TRBV6-6; CDR3 protein: CASSLPFSGSGSEQFF; CDR3 DNA: TGTGCCAGCAGTCTCCCGTTTAGCGGGAGTGGAAGTGAGCAGTTCTTC
J gene: TRBJ1-3; D gene: .; clone size: few; V gene: TRBV7-2; CDR3 protein: CASSVTSGQSGNTIYF; CDR3 DNA: TGTGCCAGCAGCGTAACGTCCGGACAGTCCGGAAACACCATATATTTT
J gene: TRBJ1-1; D gene: .; clone size: .; V gene: TRBV2; CDR3 protein: CASSEALPGTEAFF; CDR3 DNA: TGTGCCAGCAGTGAAGCGCTTCCAGGCACTGAAGCTTTCTTT
J gene: TRBJ2-1; D gene: .; clone size: few; V gene: TRBV18; CDR3 protein: CASTGISYNEQFF; CDR3 DNA: TGTGCCAGCACAGGGATCTCCTACAATGAGCAGTTCTTC
J gene: TRBJ2-7; D gene: .; clone size: .; V gene: TRBV5-6; CDR3 protein: CASTRRVGYEQYF; CDR3 DNA: TGTGCCAGCACCCGGAGGGTCGGCTACGAGCAGTACTTC
J gene: TRBJ2-7; D gene: .; clone size: once; V gene: TRBV19; CDR3 protein: CASSTTGVPDEQYF; CDR3 DNA: TGTGCCAGTAGTACAACCGGGGTGCCGGACGAGCAGTACTTC
J gene: TRBJ2-7; D gene: .; clone size: .; V gene: TRBV5-4; CDR3 protein: CASSGGLSYEQYF; CDR3 DNA: TGTGCCAGCAGCGGGGGCCTCTCCTACGAGCAGTACTTC
J gene: TRBJ2-3; D gene: TRBD2; clone size: .; V gene: TRBV4-2; CDR3 protein: CASSQREGGSTDTQYF; CDR3 DNA: TGTGCCAGCAGCCAACGGGAGGGCGGTAGCACAGATACGCAGTATTTT
J gene: TRBJ1-1; D gene: .; clone size: few; V gene: TRBV7-9; CDR3 protein: CSSSLDGEGTEAFF; CDR3 DNA: TGTTCCAGCAGCTTAGACGGCGAGGGCACTGAAGCTTTCTTT
J gene: TRBJ2-5; D gene: .; clone size: .; V gene: TRBV19; CDR3 protein: CASSLARFSRPETQYF; CDR3 DNA: TGTGCCAGTAGCCTAGCAAGGTTTTCGAGACCAGAGACCCAGTACTTC
J gene: TRBJ2-2; D gene: .; clone size: .; V gene: TRBV5-4; CDR3 protein: CASSLASANTGELFF; CDR3 DNA: TGTGCCAGCAGCCTGGCGTCAGCGAACACCGGGGAGCTGTTTTTT
J gene: TRBJ2-3; D gene: TRBD2; clone size: .; V gene: TRBV29-1; CDR3 protein: CSVGGLAVKADTQYF; CDR3 DNA: TGCAGCGTCGGGGGACTAGCGGTGAAGGCAGATACGCAGTATTTT
J gene: TRBJ1-5; D gene: TRBD1; clone size: .; V gene: TRBV6-6; CDR3 protein: CASSYGTDSNQPQHF; CDR3 DNA: TGTGCCAGCAGTTATGGGACAGATAGCAATCAGCCCCAGCATTTT
J gene: TRBJ1-4; D gene: .; clone size: .; V gene: TRBV30; CDR3 protein: CAWSVLIGVATEKLFF; CDR3 DNA: TGTGCCTGGAGTGTACTAATCGGAGTTGCGACTGAAAAACTGTTTTTT
J gene: TRBJ2-2; D gene: .; clone size: once; V gene: TRBV19; CDR3 protein: CASTVGRANTGELFF; CDR3 DNA: TGTGCCAGTACAGTGGGCAGGGCGAACACCGGGGAGCTGTTTTTT
J gene: TRBJ2-7; D gene: TRBD2; clone size: once; V gene: TRBV19; CDR3 protein: CASGLAGGPSYEQYF; CDR3 DNA: TGTGCCAGCGGACTAGCGGGAGGGCCGTCCTACGAGCAGTACTTC
J gene: TRBJ2-1; D gene: .; clone size: .; V gene: TRBV28; CDR3 protein: CASSLVAGLASNEQFF; CDR3 DNA: TGTGCCAGCAGTTTAGTGGCAGGGTTGGCCTCCAATGAGCAGTTCTTC
J gene: TRBJ1-5; D gene: .; clone size: .; V gene: TRBV4-1; CDR3 protein: CASSQITANQPQHF; CDR3 DNA: TGCGCCAGCAGCCAGATTACAGCTAATCAGCCCCAGCATTTT